This T cell receptor (beta chain) was recorded in a study of shared clonotypes between healthy human individuals. Study-wide results and limits: Larger estimated richness was generally recorded for naive subsets relative to memory subsets. Among donors, sharing of clonotypes was expected to be affected by sequencing depth.

Only one count was recorded for this clone. Its specificity is unknown. The repertoire was sequenced with immunoSEQ multiplex PCR; TCRdb's copy has only in-frame clones and lacks some. The sample contains roughly 1,600,000 clones, approximately 98.5% of which appear only once. The material sequenced was naive CD4+ T cells sorted from blood. Sample subset: CD45RA+ positively selected. This receptor was taken from a man under 40 in good health.

The CDR3 region is CASSPQWGRAVNTEAFF. The CDR3 nucleotides read TGTGCCAGCAGCCCCCAGTGGGGGCGTGCCGTTAACACTGAAGCTTTCTTT. The chain recombines TRBV13 with TRBJ1-1; weak D call: TRBD1 (6 bases). Germline V gene lookup returns CDR1 PRHDT and CDR2 FYEKMQ (reference sequence). The CDR3 loop spans 17 amino acids. V was clipped by 5 bases and J by 2 bases, with 21 bases between them.